Following are 25 T cell receptor beta chains from one sample sequenced in a study of early T cells in non-severe SARS-CoV-2 infection. Each CDR3 protein is one row after TCRdb ran MiXCR on the 5' RACE reads. The data contain tens of thousands of distinct CDR3 sequences, about an eighth of them singletons. This specimen was whole blood, taken at baseline. These receptors were collected from an adult who was a healthcare worker with PCR-confirmed SARS-CoV-2 infection or an uninfected control (not recorded which).

This clonotype has a handful of counts. The gene calls are TRBV6-5 and TRBJ1-6; no definite D call. This CDR3 has 13 residues. Trimming removed 6 bases at V and 9 bases at J, with 12 bases between. CDR1 and CDR2 from the germline V gene are MNHEY and SVGAGI. The CDR3 DNA follows: TGTGCCAGCAGAACGGGCATATTTTCACCCCTCCACTTT. This gives the protein CASRTGIFSPLHF.

The genes are TRBV19 and TRBJ2-1; 8 bases agree with TRBD1. V lost 1 base to trimming and J lost 4 bases; unmatched junction nucleotides: 3. Germline V lookup: CDR1 LNHDA, CDR2 SQIVND (reference sequence). The CDR3 length is 15 residues. The CDR3, as DNA: TGTGCCAGTAGTATAGGGAGACAGGGGTACAATGAGCAGTTCTTC. It codes for CASSIGRQGYNEQFF.

The V and J genes are TRBV11-3 and TRBJ1-2; possible D gene TRBD1, 5 bases. V dropped 2 bases and J dropped 8 bases, with 9 bases sitting between them. CDR1 and CDR2 (germline): SGHNT, YENEEA. The CDR3 runs 12 residues. CDR3 sequence (DNA): TGTGCCAGCAGCTTAAACTACAGGGGCTACACCTTC. Protein sequence: CASSLNYRGYTF.

This clonotype has a handful of counts. DNA for the CDR3: TGTGCCAGCAGCTTATGGGTTTCACCTGGAAACACCATATATTTT. Translated, it gives CASSLWVSPGNTIYF. The chain couples TRBV7-2 to TRBJ1-3; D uncertain. The CDR3 loop spans 15 amino acids. Trimming took 2 bases from V and 2 from J, leaving 10 bases between them. From germline, CDR1 is SGHTA and CDR2 FQGNSA.

The rearrangement uses TRBV7-2 and TRBJ2-7, with TRBD1 identical over 8 bases. V was clipped by 1 base and J by 6 bases; unmatched bases: 8. Germline CDR1 and CDR2: SGHTA and FQGNSA. The CDR3 contains 15 residues. The CDR3 sequence is CASSLVGQGAREQYF. The CDR3 region has the DNA TGTGCCAGCAGCTTAGTAGGCCAGGGGGCGCGCGAGCAGTACTTC.

This clonotype was seen repeatedly, ten times or more. CDR3 DNA: TGTGCCAGCAGCCAAGATCCTAGCCAGATACAGTACTTC. Its protein is CASSQDPSQIQYF. This chain connects TRBV3-1 to TRBJ2-7, with D possibly being TRBD2 (5 bases). V was pared by 0 bases and J by 10 bases, with 13 bases between. Germline V gene lookup returns CDR1 LGHDT and CDR2 YNNKEL (reference sequence). This CDR3 has 13 residues.

In its sample, this clonotype was seen many times. This sequence joins TRBV14 and TRBJ2-1; TRBD2 aligns across 14 bases. The germline V gene has CDR1 SGHDN and CDR2 FVKESK. V lost 4 bases to trimming and J lost 6 bases; unmatched junction nucleotides: 5. The CDR3 length is 16 residues. CDR3 in DNA: TGTGCCAGCAGCCTCCGACTAGCGGGAGGGAGCAATGAGCAGTTCTTC. Its protein is CASSLRLAGGSNEQFF.

This clonotype has just a few counts. This chain links TRBV27 with TRBJ1-6; TRBD1 aligns across 7 bases. The CDR3 is 14 amino acids. The germline gives CDR1 MNHEY, CDR2 SMNVEV (reference sequence). Unmatched junction bases numbered 4, after V lost 3 bases and J lost 8 bases. The CDR3 loop reads CASSLTGKHSPLHF. The CDR3, as DNA: TGTGCCAGCAGTTTGACAGGGAAACATTCACCCCTCCACTTT.

The chain employs TRBV18 and TRBJ1-2; D is uncertain. This CDR3 is built from 14 residues. Germline CDR1 is KGHSH and CDR2 is LQKENI. V lost 5 bases, J lost 4 bases, and 14 bases lay in between. CDR3 in amino acids: CASSSDLTLYGYTF. The CDR3 nucleotides read TGTGCCAGCTCATCGGACCTTACACTCTATGGCTACACCTTC.

A few counts support this clonotype. The chain employs TRBV5-5 and TRBJ2-6, with D possibly matching TRBD1 (5 bases). This CDR3 has 17 amino acids. Trimming left V 0 bases short and J 4 bases short, with 14 bases between. Germline V gene data show CDR1 as SGHKS and CDR2 as YYEKEE (reference sequence). The CDR3 loop reads CASSLAPQGTGANVLTF. CDR3 nucleotides: TGTGCCAGCAGCTTGGCCCCCCAGGGTACCGGGGCCAACGTCCTGACTTTC.

At least ten counts were recorded for this clonotype. CDR3 loop: CSGDYSNQPQHF. Here the CDR3 DNA reads TGCAGCGGTGATTATAGCAATCAGCCCCAGCATTTT. This chain joins TRBV29-1 and TRBJ1-5, with D hard to call. Germline lookup yields CDR1 SQVTM and CDR2 ANQGSEA. There are 12 residues in the CDR3. Between the trimmed V and J ends, which lost 7 bases and 0 bases, there was a span of 7 bases.

The chain is built from TRBV5-1 and TRBJ2-3; D perhaps matches TRBD1 (6 bases). Germline V lookup: CDR1 SGHRS, CDR2 YFSETQ. CDR3 size: 15 residues. Trimming took 5 bases from V and 2 from J, leaving 15 bases between them. CDR3 bases: TGCGCCAGCAGTTTATCGACAGGCCACACAGATACGCAGTATTTT. This sequence encodes CASSLSTGHTDTQYF.

This clonotype occurred a few times. The chain combines TRBV12-3 or TRBV12-4 with TRBJ2-7; 7 bases line up with TRBD2. The length of the CDR3 is 14 residues. The J segment lost 3 bases and the V segment lost 2 bases, leaving 4 bases of the junction unmatched. The CDR3 loop is CASSLLAEDYEQYF. CDR3 in DNA: TGTGCCAGCAGTTTACTAGCGGAGGACTACGAGCAGTACTTC.

The V call is TRBV20-1, the J call TRBJ1-5; tentatively, D is TRBD1 (5 bases). The CDR3 totals 14 residues. CDR1 is DFQATT, CDR2 SNEGSKA, per germline (reference sequence). Trimming left V 1 base short and J 5 bases short, with 12 bases between. In DNA, the CDR3 is TGCAGTGCTAGAGCGGGACTTACCGATCAGCCCCAGCATTTT. Its protein product is CSARAGLTDQPQHF.

In this sample, this clonotype turned up a few times. The chain couples TRBV27 to TRBJ1-6, with 10 nucleotides matching TRBD1. V dropped 3 bases and J dropped 6; count of bases not matched to a gene: 5. Germline CDR1 is MNHEY and CDR2 is SMNVEV (reference sequence). This CDR3 contains 16 residues. DNA for the CDR3: TGTGCCAGCAGTTTGGGGGGGGACAGGGGTAATTCACCCCTCCACTTT. Its protein is CASSLGGDRGNSPLHF.

Only a few counts were recorded for this clonotype. The chain links TRBV9 to TRBJ2-1; 7 bases are a match to TRBD1. Germline trimming cut 4 bases from V and 8 bases from J; bases unmatched to any gene: 6. The CDR3 runs 13 residues. Germline V gene lookup returns CDR1 SGDLS and CDR2 YYNGEE. CDR3 protein: CASSSRQGDEQFF. Here the CDR3 DNA reads TGTGCCAGCAGCTCGCGACAGGGAGATGAGCAGTTCTTC.

Only a few counts were recorded for this clonotype. The chain joins TRBV5-5 to TRBJ2-2; D possibly corresponds to TRBD1 (6 bases). CDR3 size: 14 residues. Between the trimmed V and J ends, which lost 6 bases and 1 base, there was a span of 10 bases. The germline V gene has CDR1 SGHKS and CDR2 YYEKEE (reference sequence). The CDR3 region has the DNA TGTGCCAGCAAGACAGGAGGGAACACCGGGGAGCTGTTTTTT. Protein sequence: CASKTGGNTGELFF.

This clonotype occurred many times. V gene TRBV5-4 combines with J gene TRBJ2-3, with TRBD2 identical over 7 bases. After removal of 0 bases from V and 4 bases from J, the junction contained 8 bases not matched to a gene. The CDR3 totals 16 residues. Germline V gene lookup returns CDR1 SGHNT and CDR2 YYREEE (reference sequence). The CDR3 DNA sequence: TGTGCCAGCAGCTTGGTGGCGGGAGAGAGGCCAGATACGCAGTATTTT. As protein: CASSLVAGERPDTQYF.

This clonotype has a handful of counts. V usage is TRBV9 and J usage is TRBJ2-4, with D maybe TRBD2 (5 bases). The CDR3 extends over 20 amino acids. Looked up from germline, CDR1 is SGDLS and CDR2 is YYNGEE. Trimming shortened V by 1 base and J by 0 bases, and 23 bases separated the two germline ends. CDR3 protein: CASSVTPGGVGGLAKNIQYF. As DNA, the CDR3 is TGTGCCAGCAGCGTAACCCCAGGAGGTGTAGGTGGTTTAGCCAAAAACATTCAGTACTTC.

There are a few counts of this clonotype. For the CDR3, the DNA is TGTGCCAGCAGCCCTCTCGTAGACGGGGGTTTCTATAATTCACCCCTCCACTTT. This translates into CASSPLVDGGFYNSPLHF. This chain links TRBV7-8 with TRBJ1-6; D possibly corresponds to TRBD1 (5 bases). Looked up from germline, CDR1 is SGHVS and CDR2 is FQNEAQ. The CDR3 length is 18 residues. V was cut by 5 bases and J by 3 bases, with 20 bases left in between.

V is TRBV11-2 and J is TRBJ2-3, with 8 bases fitting TRBD2. The germline gives CDR1 SGHAT, CDR2 FQNNGV. Trimming at V came to 5 bases and at J to 6 bases, leaving 13 bases not matched to a gene. The CDR3 is made up of 16 amino acids. CDR3 sequence reads: CASSKIAGSKRDTQYF. Here the CDR3 DNA reads TGTGCCAGCAGCAAAATAGCGGGGTCAAAGCGGGATACGCAGTATTTT.

V is TRBV18 and J is TRBJ1-6, with D perhaps matching TRBD1 (5 bases). The ends were cut back, 4 bases at V and 0 bases at J, with 16 bases in the middle. The CDR3 sequence is 18 residues long. Germline lookup yields CDR1 KGHSH and CDR2 LQKENI. As DNA, the CDR3 is TGTGCCAGCTCACGGGGACGGACCTTAAGCTCCTATAATTCACCCCTCCACTTT. Translated: CASSRGRTLSSYNSPLHF.

This clonotype was seen more than once but under ten times. This rearrangement joins TRBV7-8 to TRBJ2-1; 8 positions agree with TRBD1. CDR3 length equals 15 residues. Losses at the gene ends were 5 bases for V and 2 bases for J; bases not matched to a gene: 5. Germline CDR1 and CDR2: SGHVS and FQNEAQ. CDR3: CASSGGTGPYNEQFF. The CDR3 region has the DNA TGTGCCAGCAGCGGGGGGACAGGACCCTACAATGAGCAGTTCTTC.

Comment on this clonotype: The conserved final phenylalanine or tryptophan is absent from the CDR3, which likely points to a read error. The V call is TRBV2, the J call TRBJ2-1, with TRBD2 matching over 14 bases. The V gene end was trimmed by 3 bases and the J gene end by 7 bases; junction bases not matched to a gene: 2. Germline assignment: CDR1 SNHLY and CDR2 FYNNEI. The CDR3 has 15 amino acids. CDR3 coding DNA: TGTGCCAGCAGTGAGGGACTAGCGGGGGTTAATGAGCAGTTCTCC. This gives the protein CASSEGLAGVNEQFS.

This chain joins TRBV9 and TRBJ2-7; TRBD1 aligns across 8 bases. CDR3 length: 15 residues. Germline trimming cut 3 bases from V and 2 bases from J; bases unmatched to any gene: 7. Germline V gene sequence: CDR1 SGDLS, CDR2 YYNGEE. The CDR3 here is CASSANPGQAYEQYF. The CDR3, as DNA: TGTGCCAGCAGCGCAAATCCGGGACAGGCCTACGAGCAGTACTTC.